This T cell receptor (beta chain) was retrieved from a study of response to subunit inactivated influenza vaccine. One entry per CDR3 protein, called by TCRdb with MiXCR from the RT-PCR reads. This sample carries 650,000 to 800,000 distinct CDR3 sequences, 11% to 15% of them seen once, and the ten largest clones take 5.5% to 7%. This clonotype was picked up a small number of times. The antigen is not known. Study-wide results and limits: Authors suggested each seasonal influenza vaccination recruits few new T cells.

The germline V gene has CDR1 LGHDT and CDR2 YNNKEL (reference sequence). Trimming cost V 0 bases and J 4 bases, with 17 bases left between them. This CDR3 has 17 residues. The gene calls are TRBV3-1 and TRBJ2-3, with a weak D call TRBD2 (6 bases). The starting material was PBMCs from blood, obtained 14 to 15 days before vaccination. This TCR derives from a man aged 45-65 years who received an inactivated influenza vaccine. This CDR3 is CASSQDLRAGGADTQYF. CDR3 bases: TGTGCCAGCAGCCAAGATCTAAGAGCGGGTGGAGCAGATACGCAGTATTTT.